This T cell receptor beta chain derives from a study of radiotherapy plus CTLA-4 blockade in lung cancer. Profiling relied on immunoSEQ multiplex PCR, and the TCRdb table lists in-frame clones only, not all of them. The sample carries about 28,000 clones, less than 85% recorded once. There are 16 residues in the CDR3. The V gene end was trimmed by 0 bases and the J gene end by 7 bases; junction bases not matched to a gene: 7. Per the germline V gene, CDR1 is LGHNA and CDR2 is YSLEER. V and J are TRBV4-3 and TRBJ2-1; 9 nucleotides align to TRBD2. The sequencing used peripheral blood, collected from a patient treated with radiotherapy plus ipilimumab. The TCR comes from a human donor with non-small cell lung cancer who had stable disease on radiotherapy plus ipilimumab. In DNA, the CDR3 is TGCGCCAGCAGCCAAGATAGGGACAGCGGGGGGAATGAGCAGTTCTTC. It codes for CASSQDRDSGGNEQFF.